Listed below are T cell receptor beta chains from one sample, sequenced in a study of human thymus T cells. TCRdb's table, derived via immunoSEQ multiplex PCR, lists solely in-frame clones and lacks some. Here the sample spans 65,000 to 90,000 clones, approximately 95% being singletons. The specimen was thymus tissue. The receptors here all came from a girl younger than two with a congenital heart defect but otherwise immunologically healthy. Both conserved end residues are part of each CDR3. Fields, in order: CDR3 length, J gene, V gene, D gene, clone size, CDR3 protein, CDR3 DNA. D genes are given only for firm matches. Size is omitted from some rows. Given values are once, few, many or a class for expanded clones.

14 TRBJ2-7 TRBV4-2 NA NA CASSQRLMYYEQYF TGTGCCAGCAGTCAACGTCTAATGTACTACGAGCAGTACTTC
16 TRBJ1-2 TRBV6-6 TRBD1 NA CASSYSRDSASYGYTF TGTGCCAGCAGTTACTCGAGGGACAGCGCATCCTATGGCTACACCTTC
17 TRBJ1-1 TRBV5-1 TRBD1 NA CASSLGDPDRGRTEAFF TGCGCCAGCAGCTTGGGGGACCCGGACAGGGGTCGGACTGAAGCTTTCTTT
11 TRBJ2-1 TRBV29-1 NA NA CSVLQWNEQFF TGCAGCGTCCTCCAGTGGAATGAGCAGTTCTTC
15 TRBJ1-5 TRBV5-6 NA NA CASSLGVRRYQPQHF TGTGCCAGCAGCTTGGGAGTTAGGAGATATCAGCCCCAGCATTTT
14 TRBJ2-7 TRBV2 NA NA CASNPGGASYEQYF TGTGCCAGCAACCCAGGTGGGGCTTCCTACGAGCAGTACTTC
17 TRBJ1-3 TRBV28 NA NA CARRPRLGRNSGNTIYF TGTGCCAGACGCCCAAGATTAGGACGCAACTCTGGAAACACCATATATTTT
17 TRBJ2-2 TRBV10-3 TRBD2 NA CAISPRGGAKNTGELFF TGTGCCATCAGTCCTCGGGGAGGGGCAAAGAACACCGGGGAGCTGTTTTTT
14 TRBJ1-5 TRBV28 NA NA CASSFPVFNQPQHF TGTGCCAGCAGTTTCCCTGTATTCAATCAGCCCCAGCATTTT
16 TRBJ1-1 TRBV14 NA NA CASSPRDTNHYTEAFF TGTGCCAGCAGCCCAAGGGACACGAACCATTACACTGAAGCTTTCTTT
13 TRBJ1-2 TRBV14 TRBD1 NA CASSQTGSEGYTF TGTGCCAGCAGCCAGACAGGGTCGGAGGGCTACACCTTC
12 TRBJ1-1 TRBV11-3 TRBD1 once CASSLAGGKAFF TGTGCCAGCAGCTTGGCAGGGGGTAAAGCTTTCTTT
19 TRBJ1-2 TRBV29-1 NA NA CSALGPPGRNGRAEDGYTF TGCAGCGCCCTCGGCCCGCCAGGGCGGAATGGCCGGGCGGAGGATGGCTACACCTTC
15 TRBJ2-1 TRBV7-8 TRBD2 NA CASSLLGLKDNEQFF TGTGCCAGCAGCTTATTGGGACTAAAGGACAATGAGCAGTTCTTC
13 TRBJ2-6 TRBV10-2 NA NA CASTPIGANVLTF TGCGCCAGCACTCCGATAGGGGCCAACGTCCTGACTTTC
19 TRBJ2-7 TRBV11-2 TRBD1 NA CASSIDAGTGAHGTYEQYF TGTGCCAGCAGCATCGATGCCGGGACAGGGGCTCATGGGACCTACGAGCAGTACTTC
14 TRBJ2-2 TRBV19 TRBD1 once CASIGTANTGELFF TGTGCCAGTATTGGGACAGCGAACACCGGGGAGCTGTTTTTT
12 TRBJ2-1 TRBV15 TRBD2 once CATTLAGGEQFF TGTGCCACCACCCTAGCGGGAGGTGAGCAGTTCTTC
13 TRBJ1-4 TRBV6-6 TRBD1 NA CASSDRVGEKLFF TGTGCCAGCAGCGACAGGGTTGGTGAAAAACTGTTTTTT
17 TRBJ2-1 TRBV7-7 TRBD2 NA CASSLAGGRTSYNEQFF TGTGCTAGCAGCTTAGCGGGCGGGCGGACATCCTACAATGAGCAGTTCTTC
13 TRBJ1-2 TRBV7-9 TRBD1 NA CASSQTGVGGYTF TGTGCCAGCAGCCAGACAGGGGTGGGAGGCTACACCTTC
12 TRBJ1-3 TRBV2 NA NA CASSATGNTIYF TGTGCCAGCAGTGCCACAGGAAACACCATATATTTT
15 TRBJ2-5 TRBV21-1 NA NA CASSCLTSRQETQYF TGTGCCAGCAGCTGCCTGACTAGCAGACAAGAGACCCAGTACTTC
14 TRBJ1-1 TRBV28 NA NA CASSLPTVNTEAFF TGTGCCAGCAGTCTTCCGACAGTGAACACTGAAGCTTTCTTT
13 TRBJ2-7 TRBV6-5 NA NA CASTQVWTYEQYF TGTGCCAGCACCCAGGTGTGGACCTACGAGCAGTACTTC
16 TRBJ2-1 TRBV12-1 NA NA CASTRRDRINYNEQFF TGTGCCAGCACCAGGAGGGACAGGATAAACTACAATGAGCAGTTCTTC
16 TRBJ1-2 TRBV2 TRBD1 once CASRKRGTARNYGYTF TGTGCCAGCAGAAAGAGGGGGACAGCAAGGAACTATGGCTACACCTTC
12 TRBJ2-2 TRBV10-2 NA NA CASRVAHGELFF TGCGCCAGCAGAGTGGCCCACGGGGAGCTGTTTTTT
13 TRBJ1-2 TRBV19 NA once CASTPETNYGYTF TGTGCCAGTACCCCAGAGACTAACTATGGCTACACCTTC
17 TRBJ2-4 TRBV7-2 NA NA CASSLVGAGLAKNIQYF TGTGCCAGCAGCTTGGTTGGAGCGGGCTTAGCCAAAAACATTCAGTACTTC
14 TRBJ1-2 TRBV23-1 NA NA CASSQFPEIYGYTF TGCGCCAGCAGTCAATTTCCAGAAATCTATGGCTACACCTTC
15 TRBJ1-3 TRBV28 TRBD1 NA CASSQDRYSGNTIYF TGTGCCAGCAGTCAGGACAGGTACTCTGGAAACACCATATATTTT
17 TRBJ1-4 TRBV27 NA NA CASSSATGMGTNEKLFF TGTGCCAGCAGTTCCGCCACAGGGATGGGAACTAATGAAAAACTGTTTTTT
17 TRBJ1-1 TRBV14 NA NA CASSTPGHIIPNTEAFF TGTGCCAGCAGCACCCCGGGACACATAATTCCGAACACTGAAGCTTTCTTT
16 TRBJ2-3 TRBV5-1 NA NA CASLPSGPSDTDTQYF TGCGCCAGCCTCCCCTCGGGCCCTAGCGACACAGATACGCAGTATTTT
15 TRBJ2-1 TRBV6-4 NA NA CASSASAHFTNEQFF TGTGCCAGCAGTGCTTCGGCCCACTTCACCAATGAGCAGTTCTTC
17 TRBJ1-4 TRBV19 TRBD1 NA CASSQGDGQSTNEKLFF TGTGCCAGTAGTCAGGGGGATGGTCAATCGACTAATGAAAAACTGTTTTTT
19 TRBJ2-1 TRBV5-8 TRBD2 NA CASSLALNGGGLADNEQFF TGTGCCAGCAGCTTAGCTCTTAACGGGGGGGGACTAGCGGACAATGAGCAGTTCTTC
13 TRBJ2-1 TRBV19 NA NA CATSNPVGNEQFF TGTGCCACCTCAAACCCCGTGGGCAATGAGCAGTTCTTC
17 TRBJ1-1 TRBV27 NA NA CASSSSLRGGLNTEAFF TGTGCCAGCAGTTCATCCCTGAGGGGGGGATTGAACACTGAAGCTTTCTTT
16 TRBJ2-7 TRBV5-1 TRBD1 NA CASSRTGQPTPLEQYF TGCGCCAGCAGCCGAACGGGACAGCCGACCCCACTCGAGCAGTACTTC
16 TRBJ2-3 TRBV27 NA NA CASSLYVETSTDTQYF TGTGCCAGCAGTTTATATGTCGAAACCTCCACAGATACGCAGTATTTT
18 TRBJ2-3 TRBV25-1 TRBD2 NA CASSEYPSQRGNSDTQYF TGTGCCAGCAGTGAATATCCTTCCCAGCGGGGGAATTCAGATACGCAGTATTTT
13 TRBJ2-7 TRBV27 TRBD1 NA CASGRDRGYEQYF TGTGCCAGCGGCCGGGACAGGGGTTACGAGCAGTACTTC
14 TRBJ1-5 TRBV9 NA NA CASSAQGLYQPQHF TGTGCCAGCAGCGCACAGGGATTATATCAGCCCCAGCATTTT
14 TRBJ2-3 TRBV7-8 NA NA CASGDGRSTDTQYF TGTGCCAGCGGCGATGGGAGGAGCACAGATACGCAGTATTTT
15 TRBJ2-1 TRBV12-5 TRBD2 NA CASGFGTSVCDEQFF TGTGCTAGTGGTTTTGGGACTAGCGTCTGCGATGAGCAGTTCTTC
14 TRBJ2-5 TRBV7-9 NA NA CASSFLSGEETQYF TGTGCCAGCAGCTTTCTGAGCGGAGAAGAGACCCAGTACTTC
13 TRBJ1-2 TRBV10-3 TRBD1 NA CAISPTGAYGYTF TGTGCCATCAGCCCGACAGGGGCCTATGGCTACACCTTC
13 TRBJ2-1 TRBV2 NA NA CASSRPSPYEQFF TGTGCCAGCAGTCGACCTAGTCCCTATGAGCAGTTCTTC
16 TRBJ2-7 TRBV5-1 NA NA CASSPDWGSSSYEQYF TGCGCCAGCAGCCCCGACTGGGGGTCTAGCTCCTACGAGCAGTACTTC